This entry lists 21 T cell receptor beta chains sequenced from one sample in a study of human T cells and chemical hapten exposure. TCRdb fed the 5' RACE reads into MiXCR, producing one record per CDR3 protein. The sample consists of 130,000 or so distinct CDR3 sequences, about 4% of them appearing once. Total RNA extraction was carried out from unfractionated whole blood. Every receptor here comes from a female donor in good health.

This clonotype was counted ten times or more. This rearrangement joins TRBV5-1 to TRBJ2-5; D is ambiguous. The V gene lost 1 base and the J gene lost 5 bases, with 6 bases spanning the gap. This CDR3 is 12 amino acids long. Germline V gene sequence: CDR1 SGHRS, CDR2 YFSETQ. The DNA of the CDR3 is TGCGCCAGCAGCTTGTATGGTGAGACCCAGTACTTC. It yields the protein CASSLYGETQYF.

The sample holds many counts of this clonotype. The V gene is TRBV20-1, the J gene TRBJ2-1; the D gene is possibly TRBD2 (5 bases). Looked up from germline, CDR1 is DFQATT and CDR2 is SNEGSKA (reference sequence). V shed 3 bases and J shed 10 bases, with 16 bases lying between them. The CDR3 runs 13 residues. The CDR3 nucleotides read TGCAGTGCTAGGGCCCGCATAAGAGGGGAGCAGTTCTTC. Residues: CSARARIRGEQFF.

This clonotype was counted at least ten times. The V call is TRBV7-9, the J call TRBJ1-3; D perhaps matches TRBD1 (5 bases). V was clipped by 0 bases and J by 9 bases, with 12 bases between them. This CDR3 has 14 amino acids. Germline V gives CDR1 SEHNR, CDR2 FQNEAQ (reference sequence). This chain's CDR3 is CASSLAVLGGTIYF. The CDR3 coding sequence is TGTGCCAGCAGCTTAGCCGTACTTGGGGGCACCATATATTTT.

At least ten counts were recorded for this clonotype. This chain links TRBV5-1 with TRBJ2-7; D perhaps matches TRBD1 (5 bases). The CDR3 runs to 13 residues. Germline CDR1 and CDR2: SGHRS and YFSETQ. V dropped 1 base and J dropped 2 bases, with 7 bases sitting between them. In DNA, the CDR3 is TGCGCCAGCAGCTTGCAGGGCCCCTACGAGCAGTACTTC. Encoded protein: CASSLQGPYEQYF.

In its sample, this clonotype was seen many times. The CDR3 DNA reads TGTGCCAGCAGCGTAGGCCCGAACACTGAAGCTTTCTTT. It codes for CASSVGPNTEAFF. The J gene is TRBJ1-1, the V gene TRBV9; D remains ambiguous. This CDR3 region has 13 residues. Trimming removed 0 bases at V and 1 base at J, with 4 bases between. Germline-derived CDR1 and CDR2 are SGDLS and YYNGEE.

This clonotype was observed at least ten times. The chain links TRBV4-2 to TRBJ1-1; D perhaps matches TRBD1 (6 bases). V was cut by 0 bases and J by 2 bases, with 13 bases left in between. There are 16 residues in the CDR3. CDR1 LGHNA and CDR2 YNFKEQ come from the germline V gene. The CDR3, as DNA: TGTGCCAGCAGCCAAGACCCAGGGGATGGTAACACTGAAGCTTTCTTT. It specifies CASSQDPGDGNTEAFF.

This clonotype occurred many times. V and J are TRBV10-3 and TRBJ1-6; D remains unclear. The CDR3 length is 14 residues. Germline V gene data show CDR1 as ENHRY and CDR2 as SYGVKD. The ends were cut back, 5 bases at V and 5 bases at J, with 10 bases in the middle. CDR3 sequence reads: CAISPGLDNSPLHF. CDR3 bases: TGTGCCATCAGTCCGGGCCTAGATAATTCACCCCTCCACTTT.

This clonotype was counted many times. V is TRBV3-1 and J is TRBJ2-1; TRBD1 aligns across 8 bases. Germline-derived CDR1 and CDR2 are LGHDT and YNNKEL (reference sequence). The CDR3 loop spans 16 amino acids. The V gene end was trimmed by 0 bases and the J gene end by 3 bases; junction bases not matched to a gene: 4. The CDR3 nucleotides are TGTGCCAGCAGCCAAGACCGGGACAGGTTCTACAATGAGCAGTTCTTC. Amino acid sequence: CASSQDRDRFYNEQFF.

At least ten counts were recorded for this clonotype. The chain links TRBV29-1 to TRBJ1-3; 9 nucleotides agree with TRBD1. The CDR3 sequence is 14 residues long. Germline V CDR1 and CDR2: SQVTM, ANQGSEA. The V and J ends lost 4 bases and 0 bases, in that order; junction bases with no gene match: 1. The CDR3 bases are TGCAGCGTTGGGGACAGGGTCTCTGGAAACACCATATATTTT. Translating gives CSVGDRVSGNTIYF.

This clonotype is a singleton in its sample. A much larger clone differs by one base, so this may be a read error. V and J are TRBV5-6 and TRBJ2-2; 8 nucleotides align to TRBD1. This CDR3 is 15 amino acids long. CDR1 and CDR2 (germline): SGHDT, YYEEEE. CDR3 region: CVSSPGQGLGGELFF. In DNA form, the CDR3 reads TGTGTCAGCAGCCCAGGACAGGGCTTGGGCGGGGAGCTGTTTTTT. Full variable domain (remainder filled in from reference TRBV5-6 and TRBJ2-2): DAGVTQSPTHLIKTRGQQVTLRCSPKSGHDTVSWYQQALGQGPQFIFQYYEEEERQRGNFPDRFSGHQFPNYSSELNVNALLLGDSALYLCVSSPGQGLGGELFFGEGSRLTVL.

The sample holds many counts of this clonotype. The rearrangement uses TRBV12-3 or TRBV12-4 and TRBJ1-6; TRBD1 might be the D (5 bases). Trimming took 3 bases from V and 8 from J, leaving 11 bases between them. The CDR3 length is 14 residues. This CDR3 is CASSFLRGDSPLHF. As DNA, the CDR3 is TGTGCCAGCAGTTTTTTACGAGGGGATTCACCCCTCCACTTT.

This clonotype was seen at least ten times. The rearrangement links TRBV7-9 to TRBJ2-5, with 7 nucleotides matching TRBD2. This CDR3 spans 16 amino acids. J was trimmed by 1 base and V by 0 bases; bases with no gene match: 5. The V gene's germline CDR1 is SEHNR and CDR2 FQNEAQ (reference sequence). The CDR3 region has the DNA TGTGCCAGCAGCTTAGCGGCGCTAGCGGCCCAAGAGACCCAGTACTTC. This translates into CASSLAALAAQETQYF.

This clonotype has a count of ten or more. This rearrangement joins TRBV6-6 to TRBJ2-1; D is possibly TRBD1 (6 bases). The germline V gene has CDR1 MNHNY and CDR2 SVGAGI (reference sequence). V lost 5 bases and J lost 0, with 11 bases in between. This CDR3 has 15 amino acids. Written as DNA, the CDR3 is TGTGCCAGCAGTAAGGACAGCAGCTCCTACAATGAGCAGTTCTTC. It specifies CASSKDSSSYNEQFF.

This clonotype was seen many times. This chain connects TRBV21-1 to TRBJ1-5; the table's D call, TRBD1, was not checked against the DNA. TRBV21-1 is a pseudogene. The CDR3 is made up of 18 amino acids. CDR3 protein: CASSKVLPGDYSNQPQHF. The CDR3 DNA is TGTGCCAGCAGCAAAGTCCTTCCGGGGGATTATAGCAATCAGCCCCAGCATTTT.

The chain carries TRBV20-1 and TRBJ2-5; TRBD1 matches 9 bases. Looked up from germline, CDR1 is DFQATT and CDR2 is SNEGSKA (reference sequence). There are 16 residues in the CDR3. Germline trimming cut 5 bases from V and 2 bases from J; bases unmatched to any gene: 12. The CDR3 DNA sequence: TGCAGTGCTCCCGACAGGGGGACACGATATCAAGAGACCCAGTACTTC. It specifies CSAPDRGTRYQETQYF.

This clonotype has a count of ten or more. The CDR3, as DNA: TGTGCCAGTAGCTTAATTGGGTCCTACGAGCAGTACTTC. This encodes CASSLIGSYEQYF. The chain recombines TRBV19 with TRBJ2-7; D unresolved. CDR3 length equals 13 residues. The V end lost 6 bases, the J end lost 1 base, and 10 bases lay between the germline ends. CDR1 is LNHDA and CDR2 is SQIVND in the germline V gene (reference sequence).

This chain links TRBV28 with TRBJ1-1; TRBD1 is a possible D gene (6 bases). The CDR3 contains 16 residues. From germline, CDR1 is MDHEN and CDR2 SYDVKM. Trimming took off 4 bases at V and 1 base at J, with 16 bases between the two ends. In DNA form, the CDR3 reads TGTGCCAGCAGTTCGACCCTACAGGGAACGAACACTGAAGCTTTCTTT. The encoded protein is CASSSTLQGTNTEAFF.

The CDR3 spells CASSPRQPSTNEKLFF. CDR3 bases: TGTGCCAGCAGCCCTCGACAACCCTCAACTAATGAAAAACTGTTTTTT. V gene TRBV14 combines with J gene TRBJ1-4; D is unresolved. From germline, CDR1 is SGHDN and CDR2 FVKESK. V was clipped by 4 bases and J by 0 bases, with 12 bases between them. The CDR3 is 16 residues long.

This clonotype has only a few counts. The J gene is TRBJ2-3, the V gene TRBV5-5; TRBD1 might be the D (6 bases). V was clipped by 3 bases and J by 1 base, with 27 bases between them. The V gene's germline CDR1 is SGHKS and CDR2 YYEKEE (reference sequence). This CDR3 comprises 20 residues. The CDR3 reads CASSSSLQAAGVGGTDTQYF. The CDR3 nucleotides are TGTGCCAGCAGCTCGAGCCTCCAGGCGGCAGGGGTTGGGGGCACAGATACGCAGTATTTT.

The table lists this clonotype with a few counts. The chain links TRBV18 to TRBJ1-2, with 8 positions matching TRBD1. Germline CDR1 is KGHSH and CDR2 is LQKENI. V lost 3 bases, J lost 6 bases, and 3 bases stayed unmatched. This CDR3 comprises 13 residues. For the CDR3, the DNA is TGTGCCAGCTCACCTAACAGGGGGGATGGCTACACCTTC. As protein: CASSPNRGDGYTF.

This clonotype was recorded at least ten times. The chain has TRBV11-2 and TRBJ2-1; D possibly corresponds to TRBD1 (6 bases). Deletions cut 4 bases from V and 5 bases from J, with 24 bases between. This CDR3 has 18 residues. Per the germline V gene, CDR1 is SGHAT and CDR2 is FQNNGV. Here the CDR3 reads CASSSRPGQGFINNEQFF. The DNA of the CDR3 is TGTGCCAGCAGCTCGAGACCGGGACAAGGTTTTATCAACAATGAGCAGTTCTTC.